Listed below are T cell receptor beta chains from one sample, sequenced in a study of esophageal squamous cell carcinoma under preoperative chemotherapy. MiXCR was run by TCRdb on the PCR reads, yielding one entry per CDR3 protein. The repertoire holds over 15,000 distinct CDR3 sequences, with around 45% as singletons. Sample acquisition took place from a patient given preoperative chemotherapy. The receptors derive from a human donor with esophageal squamous cell carcinoma. The donor label of this sample is uncertain. Both conserved end residues are part of each CDR3. Each record gives: J gene, D gene, V gene, clone size, CDR3 protein, CDR3 DNA. A D gene is named only where the DNA matches it firmly. Size values are once, few and many counts, or a class for expanded clones, and some rows have none.

TRBJ2-1,TRBD2,TRBV7-2,.,CASSRSGDYNEQFF,TGTGCCAGCAGCAGGAGCGGGGACTACAATGAGCAGTTCTTC
TRBJ2-3,TRBD1,TRBV6-1,once,CASRRTDRVTDTQYF,TGTGCCAGCAGACGAACGGACAGGGTTACAGATACGCAGTATTTT
TRBJ2-1,.,TRBV19,many,CASSKTWGLVYNEQFF,TGTGCCAGTAGTAAAACCTGGGGATTGGTCTACAATGAGCAGTTCTTC
TRBJ2-1,TRBD1,TRBV6-2/TRBV6-3,many,CASSPGTDHNEQFF,TGTGCCAGCAGTCCCGGGACAGATCACAATGAGCAGTTCTTC
TRBJ2-4,.,TRBV7-2,.,CASSLGRGRNKDIQYF,TGTGCCAGCAGCTTGGGGCGGGGCCGTAATAAAGACATTCAGTACTTC
TRBJ1-4,.,TRBV7-9,many,CASSLASQGQKMLFF,TGTGCCAGCAGCTTAGCCTCACAGGGTCAGAAAATGCTGTTTTTT
TRBJ2-5,.,TRBV7-2,.,CASSLEGGGTQYF,TGTGCCAGCAGCTTAGAGGGGGGGGGAACGCAGTATTTC
TRBJ2-5,.,TRBV7-3,.,CGGGAAGGDLDTQYF,TGTGGCGGGGGCGCTGCTGGCGGGGACCTAGATACGCAGTACTTT
TRBJ2-7,TRBD2,TRBV6-5,once,CASSLQGLAGYEQYF,TGTGCCAGCAGTTTGCAGGGACTAGCGGGTTACGAGCAGTACTTC
TRBJ2-3,.,TRBV7-7,once,CASRVISGKDIQYF,TGTGCCAGCAGGGTGATATCAGGCAAAGACATTCAGTATTTT
TRBJ2-1,TRBD2,TRBV7-2,.,CASSLRFGGGAYNEQFF,TGTGCCAGCAGCTTACGGTTTGGCGGGGGGGCCTACAATGAGCAGTTCTTC
TRBJ2-5,TRBD2,TRBV7-8,large,CASSFVTSPLGEQYF,TGTGCCAGCAGCTTCGTGACTAGCCCATTGGGTGAGCAGTACTTC
TRBJ2-1,.,TRBV6-5,.,CASSYSLPAHNEQFF,TGTGCCAGCAGTTACTCCCTCCCGGCACACAATGAGCAGTTCTTC
TRBJ2-7,.,TRBV7-2,.,CASSSTGYEQYF,TGTGCCAGCAGCTCTACAGGGTACGAGCAGTACTTC
TRBJ2-1,.,TRBV12-3/TRBV12-4,many,CASSTLGRGTIEQFF,TGTGCCAGCAGTACCCTCGGTCGGGGGACCATCGAGCAGTTCTTC
TRBJ2-5,.,TRBV7-3,.,CASSLVQDNQETQYF,TGTGCCAGCAGCTTAGTGCAGGACAACCAAGAGACCCAGTACTTC
TRBJ2-5,.,TRBV7-2,.,CASSRTDQETQYF,TGTGCCAGCAGCCGGACGGACCAAGAGACCCAGTACTTC
TRBJ2-1,.,TRBV12-5,few,CASGLGLLQETQFF,TGTGCTAGTGGCCTAGGACTCCTTCAAGAGACCCAGTTCTTC
TRBJ2-1,TRBD2,TRBV5-5,.,CASSSTSGGYNEQFF,TGTGCCAGCAGCTCGACTAGCGGGGGTTACAATGAGCAGTTCTTC
TRBJ2-1,TRBD2,TRBV27,.,CASSLFAGVSYDELFF,TGTGCCAGCAGTTTATTCGCGGGAGTCTCCTACGATGAGCTGTTCTTT
TRBJ2-7,.,TRBV7-3,.,CASSPSIGGTTEQYF,TGTGCCAGCAGCCCCTCTATTGGAGGAACGACTGAGCAGTACTTC
TRBJ2-7,.,TRBV7-8,few,CASSTGTASYEQYF,TGTGCCAGCAGCACCGGGACGGCTTCCTACGAGCAGTACTTC
TRBJ2-5,TRBD2,TRBV7-6,many,CASSNGAGGSETQYF,TGTGCCAGCAGCAACGGGGCGGGAGGGTCAGAGACCCAGTACTTC
TRBJ2-5,.,TRBV7-2,many,CASSSALGGKTQYF,TGTGCCAGCAGCTCCGCCCTCGGGGGAAAGACCCAGTACTTC
TRBJ2-3,.,TRBV7-9,.,CATRQSGKITDTQYF,TGTGCCACCCGACAGTCCGGGAAAATCACAGATACGCAGTATTTT
TRBJ2-4,.,TRBV5-4,few,CASSFERSVQYF,TGTGCCAGCAGCTTCGAGAGGAGCGTTCAGTACTTC
TRBJ2-1,TRBD1,TRBV6-5,once,CASSSRTGGYNEQFF,TGTGCCAGCAGTTCGAGGACAGGGGGCTACAATGAGCAGTTCTTC
TRBJ1-2,.,TRBV7-9,.,CASSQKSVDGYTF,TGTGCCAGCAGCCAAAAATCAGTGGATGGCTACACCTTC
TRBJ2-3,TRBD2,TRBV10-2,many,CASSLMGGGTDTQYF,TGCGCCAGCAGTTTGATGGGGGGGGGGACAGATACGCAGTATTTT
TRBJ2-3,TRBD2,TRBV6-1,.,CASRGGLAGGPDTQYF,TGTGCCAGCAGAGGAGGACTAGCGGGAGGGCCGGATACGCAGTATTTT
TRBJ2-2,TRBD1,TRBV7-2,.,CASSSTGTGTGELFF,TGTGCCAGCAGCAGCACCGGGACAGGAACCGGGGAGCTGTTTTTT
TRBJ2-3,TRBD2,TRBV7-8,.,CASSFGGLAGGSDTQYF,TGTGCCAGCAGCTTTGGGGGACTAGCGGGAGGGTCAGATACGCAGTATTTT
TRBJ2-3,.,TRBV6-5,.,CASSYSGLGDTQYF,TGTGCCAGCAGTTACTCTGGGCTGGGGGATACGCAGTATTTT
TRBJ2-6,.,TRBV7-2,once,CASSTGLAGANVLTF,TGTGCCAGCAGCACAGGGTTAGCGGGGGCCAACGTCCTGACTTTC
TRBJ2-1,TRBD2,TRBV7-2,few,CASSPGGGGSYEQFF,TGTGCCAGCAGCCCCGGGGGGGGAGGATCCTACGAGCAGTTCTTC
TRBJ2-3,TRBD2,TRBV11-2,many,CASSQAGLSTDTQYF,TGTGCCAGCAGCCAAGCGGGGCTAAGCACAGATACGCAGTATTTT
TRBJ2-5,.,TRBV7-6,.,CASTPLRGGETQYF,TGTGCCAGCACCCCCCTGAGGGGTGGGGAGACCCAGTACTTC
TRBJ2-3,.,TRBV12-3/TRBV12-4,medium-sized,CASSLTDTQYF,TGTGCCAGCAGCCTCACAGATACGCAGTATTTT
TRBJ2-1,TRBD2,TRBV7-2,many,CASSSRLAGISSYNEQFF,TGTGCCAGCAGCTCCAGACTAGCGGGGATAAGCTCCTACAATGAGCAGTTCTTC